Shown below are 26 T cell receptor beta chains from a single sample sequenced in a study of blood T cells in healthy people across ages. Then a second PCR, running roughly 6 to 11 cycles, was carried out with a sample-barcoded 5' primer and a J-beta primer mix. A single record per CDR3 protein comes from TCRdb applying MiXCR to the 5' RACE reads. The top ten clones hold roughly 7% of a sample with 1,500,000 or so distinct CDR3 sequences, 45% to 70% of them seen once. Material for sequencing was blood. The receptors shown here come from a man aged 18 to 29 in good health.

The J gene is TRBJ2-5, the V gene TRBV6-2 or TRBV6-3; D possibly matches TRBD1 or TRBD2 (5 bases each). The germline V gene has CDR1 MNHEY and CDR2 SVGEGT. The V end was cut by 8 bases, the J end by 2 bases, with 12 bases between. The CDR3 is 13 residues long. CDR3 sequence (DNA): TGTGCCAGCGGGGGAACTGTTCAAGAGACCCAGTACTTC. Its protein is CASGGTVQETQYF.

The rearrangement joins TRBV27 to TRBJ2-1, with D possibly being TRBD1 or TRBD2 (5 bases each). The V end was cut by 6 bases, the J end by 4 bases, with 31 bases between. The CDR3 covers 20 residues. In germline, CDR1 is MNHEY, CDR2 SMNVEV (reference sequence). CDR3 in DNA: TGTGCCAGCAGCCCCCTCCTGGACACCCCCGGGGCGGTATCTTACAATGAGCAGTTCTTC. This sequence encodes CASSPLLDTPGAVSYNEQFF.

The rearrangement uses TRBV6-6 and TRBJ2-4; D possibly corresponds to TRBD2 (5 bases). Germline CDR1 reads MNHNY; CDR2 reads SVGAGI (reference sequence). Trimming shortened V by 7 bases and J by 3 bases, and 13 bases separated the two germline ends. The CDR3 contains 14 residues. As DNA, the CDR3 is TGTGCCAGCACCCCACGGACTGGCAAAAACATTCAGTACTTC. As protein: CASTPRTGKNIQYF.

The table lists this clonotype with a count of one. J is TRBJ1-2 and V is TRBV10-3, with D maybe TRBD1 (5 bases). Trimming removed 7 bases from V and 6 bases from J, with 21 bases in between. The CDR3 length is 15 residues. Germline V gene lookup returns CDR1 ENHRY and CDR2 SYGVKD. DNA of the CDR3: TGTGCCATCACCACAAGGGACGGGGGAGGCGATGGCTACACCTTC. Translating gives CAITTRDGGGDGYTF.

The genes are TRBV7-2 and TRBJ2-5; D unresolved. Trimming pared 5 bases from V and 7 bases from J, leaving 17 bases between. Germline V gene lookup returns CDR1 SGHTA and CDR2 FQGNSA. This CDR3 is built from 14 residues. This CDR3 reads CASSQRALVGTQYF. In nucleotides, the CDR3 is TGTGCCAGCAGCCAGAGAGCTTTGGTCGGGACCCAGTACTTC.

A few counts support this clonotype. The chain recombines TRBV5-1 with TRBJ1-2; the D is unclear. V dropped 1 base and J dropped 0 bases, with 13 bases sitting between them. This CDR3 is 16 amino acids long. Germline V gives CDR1 SGHRS, CDR2 YFSETQ. The CDR3 region is CASSLSSGRSNYGYTF. The CDR3 region has the DNA TGCGCCAGCAGCTTGTCGTCGGGCAGATCTAACTATGGCTACACCTTC. Based on the CDR3 plus reference TRBV5-1 and TRBJ1-2, the full variable domain is KAGVTQTPRYLIKTRGQQVTLSCSPISGHRSVSWYQQTPGQGLQFLFEYFSETQRNKGNFPGRFSGRQFSNSRSEMNVSTLELGDSALYLCASSLSSGRSNYGYTFGSGTRLTVV.

This clonotype was counted between two and nine times. Germline and junction disagree at one end, which may indicate a read error. The chain joins TRBV4-1 to TRBJ2-7, with D possibly TRBD1 on 5 matching bases. Germline V CDR1 and CDR2: MGHRA, YSYEKL. This CDR3 contains 13 residues. The CDR3 nucleotides are TGTGCCAGCAGCCACCGGACATCTTACGAGCAGTACTTC. Encoded protein: CASSHRTSYEQYF.

This chain links TRBV15 with TRBJ1-5; D is unclear. Germline CDR1 LNHNV, CDR2 YYDKDF (reference sequence). Trimming stripped 0 bases from V and 6 bases from J, with 12 bases between. The CDR3 is 15 residues long. The CDR3 DNA is TGTGCCACCAGCAGAGATTTCGGGGTTTTTCAGCCCCAGCATTTT. This encodes CATSRDFGVFQPQHF.

The chain is built from TRBV7-9 and TRBJ2-4; the D gene is possibly TRBD1 (6 bases). The assigned J gene may be wrong: the sequence end matches TRBJ2-7 better. The CDR3 totals 14 residues. Per the germline V gene, CDR1 is SEHNR and CDR2 is FQNEAQ (reference sequence). Here the CDR3 DNA reads TGTGCCAGCACCGGACGACAGGAATTTTACGAGCAGTACTTC. It yields the protein CASTGRQEFYEQYF.

This rearrangement joins TRBV20-1 to TRBJ2-3; no clear D gene. The ends were cut back, 3 bases at V and 5 bases at J, with 9 bases in the middle. Germline V gives CDR1 DFQATT, CDR2 SNEGSKA (reference sequence). The CDR3 is 12 amino acids. CDR3 residues: CSASRSGDTQYF. For the CDR3, the DNA is TGCAGTGCTAGTCGGTCCGGAGATACGCAGTATTTT.

The table lists this clonotype with a few counts. The rearrangement uses TRBV12-3 or TRBV12-4 and TRBJ2-3, with TRBD2 identical over 13 bases. The CDR3 consists of 16 residues. V lost 6 bases to trimming and J lost 6 bases; unmatched junction nucleotides: 9. The CDR3 bases are TGTGCCAGCAGAGGGGGACTAGCGGGGCGTCTGGATACGCAGTATTTT. It specifies CASRGGLAGRLDTQYF.

CDR3 sequence: CSVPHPDIQYF. In DNA, the CDR3 is TGCAGTGTTCCACACCCGGACATTCAGTACTTC. V and J are TRBV20-1 and TRBJ2-4; D is unresolved. CDR1 is DFQATT and CDR2 is SNEGSKA in the germline V gene (reference sequence). V lost 7 bases and J 8 bases, leaving 12 bases between the germline ends. The CDR3 loop spans 11 amino acids.

There are a few counts of this clonotype. This sequence joins TRBV5-1 and TRBJ2-7, with 7 positions matching TRBD1. V dropped 4 bases and J dropped 2; count of bases not matched to a gene: 6. In germline, CDR1 is SGHRS, CDR2 YFSETQ. The CDR3 has 14 residues. CDR3 in DNA: TGCGCCAGCAGCACGGAGACAGGGACCTACGAGCAGTACTTC. Translating it yields CASSTETGTYEQYF. The complete variable domain, with remaining parts taken from reference TRBV5-1 and TRBJ2-7, reads KAGVTQTPRYLIKTRGQQVTLSCSPISGHRSVSWYQQTPGQGLQFLFEYFSETQRNKGNFPGRFSGRQFSNSRSEMNVSTLELGDSALYLCASSTETGTYEQYFGPGTRLTVT.

This clonotype was recorded a few times. The chain uses TRBV5-1 and TRBJ2-7; D ambiguous. Trimming shortened V by 0 bases and J by 0 bases, and 10 bases separated the two germline ends. Germline V lookup: CDR1 SGHRS, CDR2 YFSETQ. This CDR3 comprises 15 residues. CDR3 in DNA: TGCGCCAGCAGCTTGGGCGGTCTACCCTCCTACGAGCAGTACTTC. The encoded protein is CASSLGGLPSYEQYF.

The chain couples TRBV4-1 to TRBJ2-6; D unclear. Trimming stripped 0 bases from V and 0 bases from J, with 9 bases between. The germline V gene encodes CDR1 MGHRA and CDR2 YSYEKL. The CDR3 contains 17 residues. In DNA, the CDR3 is TGCGCCAGCAGCCAAGAGGTTCCGGGCTCTGGGGCCAACGTCCTGACTTTC. Its protein is CASSQEVPGSGANVLTF.

The rearrangement uses TRBV2 and TRBJ2-5; TRBD2 aligns across 11 bases. This CDR3 contains 15 residues. Germline assignment: CDR1 SNHLY and CDR2 FYNNEI. J lost 4 bases, V lost 7 bases, and 8 bases had no gene match. The CDR3 loop is CASNARLAGGETQYF. CDR3 DNA: TGTGCCAGCAACGCACGGCTAGCGGGAGGAGAGACCCAGTACTTC. Based on the CDR3 plus reference TRBV2 and TRBJ2-5, the full variable domain is EPEVTQTPSHQVTQMGQEVILRCVPISNHLYFYWYRQILGQKVEFLVSFYNNEISEKSEIFDDQFSVERPDGSNFTLKIRSTKLEDSAMYFCASNARLAGGETQYFGPGTRLLVL.

The chain carries TRBV6-5 and TRBJ2-4; 9 bases match TRBD1. Near its end, the DNA agrees better with TRBJ2-7, so the J call may be wrong. Germline CDR1 and CDR2: MNHEY and SVGAGI. This CDR3 is built from 15 residues. This CDR3 is CASSYSKTGGSEQYF. In DNA, the CDR3 is TGTGCCAGCAGTTACTCGAAGACAGGGGGGAGCGAGCAGTACTTC.

The gene calls are TRBV4-2 and TRBJ1-1; D not certain. The CDR3 length is 15 residues. V lost 7 bases, J lost 1 base, and 16 bases lay in between. Germline V gene data show CDR1 as LGHNA and CDR2 as YNFKEQ. This chain's CDR3 is CASTKAEQQNTEAFF. In DNA form, the CDR3 reads TGTGCCAGCACCAAGGCGGAACAGCAGAACACTGAAGCTTTCTTT.

The chain recombines TRBV20-1 with TRBJ1-2; 7 bases map to TRBD1. The germline CDR1 and CDR2 sequences are DFQATT and SNEGSKA (reference sequence). J was trimmed by 8 bases and V by 0 bases; bases with no gene match: 9. The CDR3 contains 14 residues. CDR3 sequence reads: CSARDDRVSYGYTF. The CDR3 DNA reads TGCAGTGCTAGAGATGACAGGGTGTCTTACGGCTACACCTTC.

J is TRBJ2-2 and V is TRBV10-3, with a possible D match to TRBD2 (6 bases). The CDR3 runs to 15 residues. Germline V gene sequence: CDR1 ENHRY, CDR2 SYGVKD. Trimming removed 7 bases from V and 1 base from J, with 13 bases in between. CDR3 sequence: CAITFSGLNTGELFF. In nucleotides, the CDR3 is TGTGCCATCACGTTTAGCGGCCTGAACACCGGGGAGCTGTTTTTT.

This clonotype has just a few counts. This chain links TRBV7-9 with TRBJ1-1, with D possibly being TRBD1 (6 bases). Trimming removed 1 base at V and 5 bases at J, with 14 bases between. This CDR3 is built from 15 residues. Germline V gene lookup returns CDR1 SEHNR and CDR2 FQNEAQ (reference sequence). The CDR3 spells CASSLGAGAKTEAFF. For the CDR3, the DNA is TGTGCCAGCAGCTTAGGTGCGGGGGCAAAGACTGAAGCTTTCTTT.

The chain employs TRBV4-1 and TRBJ2-5; D remains ambiguous. Gene TRBJ2-7 matches the end of the DNA better, so the J call may be wrong. The CDR3 runs to 15 residues. Per germline, CDR1 MGHRA and CDR2 YSYEKL. The DNA for the CDR3 is TGCGCCAGCAGCCAAGAAATGGGCAGAAACTACGAGCAGTACTTC. It codes for CASSQEMGRNYEQYF.

This rearrangement joins TRBV6-4 to TRBJ2-1; the match to TRBD2 covers 12 bases. This CDR3 region has 15 residues. The trim removed 2 bases at V and 5 bases at J, leaving 1 base unmatched. Germline V gene data show CDR1 as MRHNA and CDR2 as SNTAGT. This chain's CDR3 is CASSDGLAGHNEQFF. In nucleotides, the CDR3 is TGTGCCAGCAGTGACGGACTAGCGGGGCACAATGAGCAGTTCTTC.

Turning to this clonotype: Sequence at one end of the junction differs from germline and may be a read error. The V and J genes are TRBV7-9 and TRBJ2-7; D gene ambiguous. The J call may be wrong; the DNA end is better matched by TRBJ2-5. The CDR3 consists of 13 residues. Per the germline V gene, CDR1 is SEHNR and CDR2 is FQNEAQ (reference sequence). Written as DNA, the CDR3 is TGTGCCAACAGCTCTCTAGGTGGGGAGACCCAGTACTTC. It encodes CANSSLGGETQYF.

The chain links TRBV2 to TRBJ2-7; D gene ambiguous. V was clipped by 2 bases and J by 2 bases, with 7 bases between them. CDR3 length equals 13 residues. Germline assignment: CDR1 SNHLY and CDR2 FYNNEI. The CDR3 DNA is TGTGCCAGCAGTGAACGTCCTCCCTACGAGCAGTACTTC. The encoded protein is CASSERPPYEQYF. The full variable domain, completed using reference TRBV2 and TRBJ2-7, is EPEVTQTPSHQVTQMGQEVILRCVPISNHLYFYWYRQILGQKVEFLVSFYNNEISEKSEIFDDQFSVERPDGSNFTLKIRSTKLEDSAMYFCASSERPPYEQYFGPGTRLTVT.

The genes are TRBV4-3 and TRBJ1-5; D ambiguous. The germline V and J ends were trimmed by 0 bases and 6 bases, with 15 bases remaining between them. The CDR3 sequence is 16 residues long. The germline V gene encodes CDR1 LGHNA and CDR2 YSLEER. CDR3 in DNA: TGCGCCAGCAGCCAAGATGAGACGGCCGGGCGTCAGCCCCAGCATTTT. Translated, it gives CASSQDETAGRQPQHF.